This T cell receptor beta chain stems from a study of neoadjuvant anti-PD-1 for oral cavity cancer. Here immunoSEQ multiplex PCR was the method, and the copy in TCRdb shows in-frame clones only, minus some. The sample contains some 70,000 clones, about 88% of which appear only once. The CDR3 contains 13 residues. CDR1 and CDR2 (germline): MNHNY, SVGAGI (reference sequence). The ends were cut back, 6 bases at V and 3 bases at J, with 10 bases in the middle. Documented time point: after neoadjuvant nivolumab, at surgical resection. Source: PBMCs, taken after nivolumab (anti-PD-1) treatment. This clonotype was obtained from a person aged 40-85 years with oral cavity squamous cell carcinoma. The genes are TRBV6-6 and TRBJ2-3, with a possible D match to TRBD2 (7 bases). The CDR3 loop is CASRGGETDTQYF. The CDR3 DNA reads TGTGCCAGCAGAGGGGGGGAAACAGATACGCAGTATTTT.